Below are 13 T cell receptor beta chains sequenced from a single sample in a study of blood T cell repertoires in COVID-19. Sequenced by immunoSEQ multiplex PCR; TCRdb stores in-frame clones only, minus some. Here the sample spans about 140,000 clones, around nine tenths being singletons. Material for sequencing was peripheral blood. The receptors were sampled from a woman aged 50 to 60 with acute or convalescent COVID-19.

The rearrangement joins TRBV11-2 to TRBJ1-3; D might be TRBD1 (5 bases). This CDR3 comprises 13 residues. Trimming took 6 bases from V and 2 from J, leaving 8 bases between them. The germline CDR1 and CDR2 sequences are SGHAT and FQNNGV. The CDR3 bases are TGTGCCAGCAGGTCAGGGACTGGAAACACCATATATTTT. Protein: CASRSGTGNTIYF.

This rearrangement joins TRBV5-1 to TRBJ1-1; 7 bases align to TRBD1. The trim removed 4 bases at V and 1 base at J, leaving 4 bases unmatched. Per germline, CDR1 SGHRS and CDR2 YFSETQ. The CDR3 consists of 14 residues. The CDR3 protein is CASSTGQRNTEAFF. The DNA of the CDR3 is TGCGCCAGCAGCACGGGACAGCGGAACACTGAAGCTTTCTTT.

This rearrangement joins TRBV27 to TRBJ2-5; 11 bases agree with TRBD2. The V and J ends lost 6 bases and 2 bases, in that order; junction bases with no gene match: 5. From germline, CDR1 is MNHEY and CDR2 SMNVEV (reference sequence). The CDR3 contains 15 residues. The CDR3 nucleotides read TGTGCCAGCAGCCGAACTAGCGGGGGACAAGAGACCCAGTACTTC. As protein: CASSRTSGGQETQYF.

This clone was observed a few times. The CDR3 DNA is TGTGCCAGCAGCGGCACCGAACCTGGGGGGGACCAAGAGACCCAGTACTTC. Its protein product is CASSGTEPGGDQETQYF. The chain couples TRBV11-3 to TRBJ2-5, with 7 bases fitting TRBD2. CDR3 length equals 17 residues. The junction had 12 bases not matched to a gene; V was cut back by 5 bases and J by 0 bases. Germline-derived CDR1 and CDR2 are SGHNT and YENEEA.

The chain couples TRBV12-3 or TRBV12-4 to TRBJ2-7, with 11 bases identical to TRBD2. V gave up 6 bases and J gave up 4 bases; unmatched junction bases: 2. The CDR3 is 13 amino acids. The CDR3 region has the DNA TGTGCCAGCAGGACTAGCGGGGTTTACGAGCAGTACTTC. Residues: CASRTSGVYEQYF.

The chain has TRBV6-2 or TRBV6-3 and TRBJ2-7; TRBD2 is a possible D gene (6 bases). Germline CDR1 MNHEY, CDR2 SVGEGT. The CDR3 covers 15 residues. The V end was cut by 2 bases, the J end by 2 bases, with 13 bases between. As DNA, the CDR3 is TGTGCCAGCAGTTACGGCAGCGGGCCAACCTACGAGCAGTACTTC. Protein product: CASSYGSGPTYEQYF.

The genes are TRBV19 and TRBJ2-2; TRBD2 aligns across 10 bases. J was trimmed by 4 bases and V by 8 bases; bases with no gene match: 7. This CDR3 has 15 residues. CDR1 is LNHDA and CDR2 is SQIVND in the germline V gene (reference sequence). The CDR3 here is CASCKREGGTGELFF. The CDR3, as DNA: TGTGCCAGTTGCAAGCGGGAGGGTGGCACCGGGGAGCTGTTTTTT.

V usage is TRBV7-9 and J usage is TRBJ2-2; a possible D gene is TRBD2 (6 bases). CDR1 is SEHNR and CDR2 is FQNEAQ in the germline V gene (reference sequence). Trimming took 7 bases from V and 7 from J, leaving 16 bases between them. This CDR3 comprises 14 residues. CDR3 sequence reads: CASNSGRSYGELFF. The DNA of the CDR3 is TGTGCCAGCAACTCTGGGAGGAGTTACGGGGAGCTGTTTTTT. Complete variable domain (other parts from reference TRBV7-9 and TRBJ2-2): DTGVSQNPRHKITKRGQNVTFRCDPISEHNRLYWYRQTLGQGPEFLTYFQNEAQLEKSRLLSDRFSAERPKGSFSTLEIQRTEQGDSAMYLCASNSGRSYGELFFGEGSRLTVL.

The V gene is TRBV27, the J gene TRBJ1-1; 7 nucleotides align to TRBD1. Germline assignment: CDR1 MNHEY and CDR2 SMNVEV (reference sequence). V shed 7 bases, J shed 3 bases, and the junction held 14 bases outside the gene matches. The CDR3 spans 16 residues. DNA of the CDR3: TGTGCCAGCACCACTAGGAAACAGGGGCGATACACTGAAGCTTTCTTT. This gives the protein CASTTRKQGRYTEAFF.

This chain connects TRBV18 to TRBJ2-1, with 8 bases fitting TRBD1. Germline assignment: CDR1 KGHSH and CDR2 LQKENI. CDR3 size: 15 residues. V gave up 1 base and J gave up 2 bases; unmatched junction bases: 1. For the CDR3, the DNA is TGTGCCAGCTCACCACGGACAGGGACCTACAATGAGCAGTTCTTC. This sequence encodes CASSPRTGTYNEQFF.

This chain connects TRBV19 to TRBJ2-3; the D gene is possibly TRBD2 (6 bases). Germline loops: CDR1 LNHDA, CDR2 SQIVND (reference sequence). CDR3 length: 13 residues. The ends were cut back, 5 bases at V and 6 bases at J, with 12 bases in the middle. CDR3 protein: CASSLWEADTQYF. The CDR3 region has the DNA TGTGCCAGTAGTCTGTGGGAGGCGGATACGCAGTATTTT.

The genes are TRBV19 and TRBJ2-1; possible D gene TRBD2, 5 bases. The CDR3 loop spans 16 amino acids. The germline V and J ends were trimmed by 6 bases and 0 bases, with 15 bases remaining between them. Looked up from germline, CDR1 is LNHDA and CDR2 is SQIVND (reference sequence). The CDR3 coding sequence is TGTGCCAGTAGCTCGACGGGATTTAGCTCCTACAATGAGCAGTTCTTC. Translation gives CASSSTGFSSYNEQFF.

V and J are TRBV7-3 and TRBJ2-1; TRBD2 agrees at 11 bases. CDR3 length equals 18 residues. Germline assignment: CDR1 SGHTA and CDR2 FQGTGA. V was pared by 1 base and J by 0 bases, with 5 bases of the junction left unmatched. The CDR3 DNA reads TGTGCCAGCAGCTTAATGGCTAGCGGGGGGAGCTCCTACAATGAGCAGTTCTTC. Amino acid sequence: CASSLMASGGSSYNEQFF.